The 14 T cell receptor beta chains listed next were all sequenced from one sample in a study of blood T cells in healthy people across ages (dated by TCRdb to about 2015). The library was built by means of 5' RACE. The sequencing machine was an Illumina HiSeq 2500. A second PCR of roughly 6 to 11 cycles was run with a J-beta primer mix and a sample-barcoded 5' primer. TCRdb itself trimmed the public reads at Q25 with fastp, ran MiXCR and retained productive beta chains. Entries are consolidated by CDR3 protein sequence, retaining the most common genes and DNA. Recorded for this sample are some 1.4 million distinct CDR3 sequences; about 40% of them occurred a single time. The top ten clonotypes cover approximately 7.9% of the sample. The sample was blood. The origin of the receptors is a young woman in good health.

This clonotype occurred a few times. The chain recombines TRBV20-1 with TRBJ2-5; no clear D gene. Judging by the DNA end, TRBJ2-7 fits better; the J call may be wrong. This CDR3 is 11 amino acids long. Germline loops: CDR1 DFQATT, CDR2 SNEGSKA (reference sequence). CDR3 protein: CSARVIDEQYF. DNA for the CDR3: TGCAGTGCTCGGGTTATAGACGAGCAGTACTTC.

Only a few counts were recorded for this clonotype. This chain links TRBV11-2 with TRBJ2-7; 8 bases are a match to TRBD1. The CDR3 loop spans 14 amino acids. With V trimmed by 7 bases and J by 4 bases, 9 bases remained unmatched. Germline assignment: CDR1 SGHAT and CDR2 FQNNGV. For the CDR3, the DNA is TGTGCCAGCAACAGGGACAGGTCCCATTACGAGCAGTACTTC. This translates into CASNRDRSHYEQYF.

V usage is TRBV9 and J usage is TRBJ2-3, with D unclear. V lost 3 bases and J 6 bases, leaving 11 bases between the germline ends. CDR1 and CDR2 (germline): SGDLS, YYNGEE. This CDR3 has 13 residues. The chain's CDR3 is CASSADLADTQYF. CDR3 nucleotides: TGTGCCAGCAGCGCGGACCTGGCGGATACGCAGTATTTT. Looking up the rest from reference TRBV9 and TRBJ2-3 gives the full variable domain: DSGVTQTPKHLITATGQRVTLRCSPRSGDLSVYWYQQSLDQGLQFLIQYYNGEERAKGNILERFSAQQFPDLHSELNLSSLELGDSALYFCASSADLADTQYFGPGTRLTVL.

The J gene is TRBJ2-1, the V gene TRBV27; D is perhaps TRBD1 (7 bases). V dropped 2 bases and J dropped 7 bases, with 15 bases sitting between them. The CDR3 spans 15 residues. The germline CDR1 and CDR2 sequences are MNHEY and SMNVEV (reference sequence). CDR3 in amino acids: CASSLRQGGLNEQFF. CDR3 in DNA: TGTGCCAGCAGTTTACGGCAGGGGGGTCTGAATGAGCAGTTCTTC.

This clonotype was detected a few times. V and J are TRBV7-9 and TRBJ1-2; D is possibly TRBD1 (5 bases). This CDR3 contains 14 residues. Trimming pared 6 bases from V and 4 bases from J, leaving 15 bases between. CDR1 and CDR2 (germline): SEHNR, FQNEAQ (reference sequence). DNA for the CDR3: TGTGCCAGCAGTTATGGACAAGATAGCTATGGCTACACCTTC. Translated, it gives CASSYGQDSYGYTF.

This clonotype was seen only a few times. The rearrangement links TRBV20-1 to TRBJ2-4, with D perhaps assigned TRBD1 or TRBD2 (5 bases each). There are 13 residues in the CDR3. V lost 0 bases and J lost 13, with 16 bases in between. Per the germline V gene, CDR1 is DFQATT and CDR2 is SNEGSKA (reference sequence). The chain's CDR3 is CSARDITGTPQYF. CDR3 in DNA: TGCAGTGCTAGAGACATAACCGGGACCCCCCAGTACTTC.

This clonotype was detected a few times. The rearrangement links TRBV29-1 to TRBJ2-7, with D tentatively TRBD2 (6 bases). Germline CDR1 is SQVTM and CDR2 is ANQGSEA. Trimming removed 0 bases at V and 1 base at J, with 13 bases between. The CDR3 sequence is 15 residues long. The chain's CDR3 is CSVEDQGRGSYEQYF. The DNA for the CDR3 is TGCAGCGTTGAAGATCAAGGGCGGGGTTCCTACGAGCAGTACTTC.

The chain joins TRBV4-1 to TRBJ1-2; 7 bases agree with TRBD1. Looked up from germline, CDR1 is MGHRA and CDR2 is YSYEKL. V lost 6 bases, J lost 2 bases, and 9 bases stayed unmatched. The CDR3 is 15 residues long. The CDR3: CASRWPGQPNYGYTF. The CDR3 region has the DNA TGCGCCAGCAGGTGGCCGGGACAGCCAAACTATGGCTACACCTTC.

The genes are TRBV28 and TRBJ1-1; D is uncertain. The V end lost 5 bases, the J end lost 1 base, and 8 bases lay between the germline ends. The CDR3 is made up of 13 amino acids. Germline values: CDR1 MDHEN, CDR2 SYDVKM. The CDR3 sequence: CASSRLRNTEAFF. CDR3 DNA: TGTGCCAGCAGTCGCCTCCGGAACACTGAAGCTTTCTTT.

V gene TRBV4-2 combines with J gene TRBJ2-1; TRBD2 matches 7 bases. CDR1 is LGHNA and CDR2 is YNFKEQ in the germline V gene. This CDR3 spans 15 amino acids. Germline trimming cut 5 bases from V and 4 bases from J; bases unmatched to any gene: 8. CDR3 nucleotides: TGTGCCAGCAGCTCGGGGGGTTATTCTTACAATGAGCAGTTCTTC. It translates to CASSSGGYSYNEQFF.

The chain has TRBV20-1 and TRBJ1-1, with D possibly being TRBD1 (5 bases). Per germline, CDR1 DFQATT and CDR2 SNEGSKA (reference sequence). V was shortened by 5 bases and J by 0 bases, with 10 bases between the two germline ends. The CDR3 is 13 amino acids. The CDR3: CSAYRSLNTEAFF. The CDR3 DNA is TGCAGTGCTTACAGGTCGCTGAACACTGAAGCTTTCTTT.

This clonotype was picked up a small number of times. The J gene is TRBJ2-1, the V gene TRBV2; D is possibly TRBD2 (5 bases). The CDR3 runs to 15 residues. Germline V gives CDR1 SNHLY, CDR2 FYNNEI. The V gene lost 10 bases and the J gene lost 0 bases, with 16 bases spanning the gap. CDR3 region: CATSVEESSYNEQFF. The CDR3 bases are TGTGCCACCTCAGTGGAGGAAAGCTCCTACAATGAGCAGTTCTTC.

The chain couples TRBV20-1 to TRBJ2-3; D is undetermined. This CDR3 has 12 residues. Trimming removed 6 bases at V and 5 bases at J, with 12 bases between. Germline-derived CDR1 and CDR2 are DFQATT and SNEGSKA (reference sequence). CDR3 sequence (DNA): TGCAGTGCGGCAAGGGATGGAGATACGCAGTATTTT. Translated, it gives CSAARDGDTQYF.

This clonotype was counted a single time. This chain connects TRBV29-1 to TRBJ2-1; no reliable D call. Germline CDR1 is SQVTM and CDR2 is ANQGSEA. The CDR3 loop spans 13 amino acids. Trimming left V 5 bases short and J 0 bases short, with 8 bases between. The CDR3 sequence is CSVRESSYNEQFF. The CDR3, as DNA: TGCAGCGTTCGAGAGAGCTCCTACAATGAGCAGTTCTTC.